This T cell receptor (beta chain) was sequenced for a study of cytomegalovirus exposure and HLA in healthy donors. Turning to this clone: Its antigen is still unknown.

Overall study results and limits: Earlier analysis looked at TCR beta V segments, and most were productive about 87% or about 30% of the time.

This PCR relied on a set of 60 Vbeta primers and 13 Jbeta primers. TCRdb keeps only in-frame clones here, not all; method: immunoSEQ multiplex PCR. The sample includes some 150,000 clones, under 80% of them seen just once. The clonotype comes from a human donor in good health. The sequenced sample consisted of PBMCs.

The CDR3 region has the DNA TGCGCCAGCAGCTCCGGGACTAGCGGAGGGACCCAGTACTTC. Amino acid sequence: CASSSGTSGGTQYF. V gene TRBV5-1 combines with J gene TRBJ2-5; 11 nucleotides align to TRBD2. The V gene end was trimmed by 3 bases and the J gene end by 7 bases; junction bases not matched to a gene: 5. Germline CDR1 and CDR2: SGHRS and YFSETQ. The CDR3 consists of 14 residues. Full variable domain (rest looked up from reference TRBV5-1 and TRBJ2-5): KAGVTQTPRYLIKTRGQQVTLSCSPISGHRSVSWYQQTPGQGLQFLFEYFSETQRNKGNFPGRFSGRQFSNSRSEMNVSTLELGDSALYLCASSSGTSGGTQYFGPGTRLLVL.